The rows below give T cell receptor beta chains drawn from one sample of a study of blood T cell repertoires in COVID-19. Profiled with immunoSEQ multiplex PCR; TCRdb holds only in-frame clones, not every one. This table holds about 360,000 clones, approximately 87% found once. The specimen was PBMCs or T cells enriched from blood (not recorded which). All receptors derive from a man aged 25-45 years who had recovered from COVID-19. Each CDR3 is given with its conserved first and last residue. A D gene is named only where the DNA matches it firmly. Size is omitted from some rows. Given values are once, few, many or a class for expanded clones.

TRBV14	TRBJ2-5	NA	NA	CASSRPYTGMRETQYF	TGTGCCAGCAGCCGACCCTATACAGGGATGAGAGAGACCCAGTACTTC
TRBV6-2/TRBV6-3	TRBJ2-5	NA	TRBD1	CASSEGQGYAETQYF	TGTGCCAGCAGCGAGGGACAGGGATATGCGGAGACCCAGTACTTC
TRBV9	TRBJ2-5	NA	TRBD1	CASSVAGTGEETQYF	TGTGCCAGCAGCGTAGCGGGGACAGGGGAAGAGACCCAGTACTTC
TRBV6-5	TRBJ2-1	NA	NA	CASSYSTGGGYNEQFF	TGTGCCAGCAGTTACTCGACCGGGGGAGGCTACAATGAGCAGTTCTTC
TRBV5-5	TRBJ1-3	NA	NA	CASSYIYSSGSGNTIYF	TGTGCCAGCAGCTACATATACTCGTCGGGGTCTGGAAACACCATATATTTT
TRBV30	TRBJ1-5	NA	NA	CAWTPRGGMRPQHF	TGTGCCTGGACCCCTCGGGGAGGGATGCGGCCCCAGCATTTT
TRBV10-3	TRBJ1-2	once	TRBD1	CAISEGGGPLNGYTF	TGTGCCATCAGCGAGGGAGGGGGCCCGTTGAATGGCTACACCTTC
TRBV12-5	TRBJ1-1	NA	NA	CASGSGHTNTEAFF	TGTGCTAGTGGTTCCGGACATACGAACACTGAAGCTTTCTTT
TRBV7-9	TRBJ1-5	NA	NA	CASSLGRGGDQPQHF	TGTGCCAGCAGCTTAGGAAGGGGGGGGGATCAGCCCCAGCATTTT
TRBV19	TRBJ1-5	NA	TRBD1	CASSSTHRGQPQHF	TGTGCCAGTAGTTCAACACACAGGGGTCAGCCCCAGCATTTT
TRBV6-5	TRBJ2-3	many	NA	CASSSTGVPRTDTQYF	TGTGCCAGCAGTTCAACAGGAGTTCCTCGCACAGATACGCAGTATTTT
TRBV3-1/TRBV3-2	TRBJ1-2	NA	TRBD1	CASSQKGTDRSYGYTF	TGTGCCAGCAGCCAAAAAGGGACGGACAGGAGCTATGGCTACACCTTC
TRBV5-1	TRBJ1-2	NA	NA	CASSLASRTPDGYTF	TGCGCCAGCAGCTTGGCCTCACGGACACCGGATGGCTACACCTTC
TRBV6-5	TRBJ1-1	NA	NA	CASSSRWRGNTEAFF	TGTGCCAGCAGTTCCCGTTGGCGGGGGAACACTGAAGCTTTCTTT
TRBV30	TRBJ1-2	NA	TRBD1	CAWRGGQGRGYTF	TGTGCCTGGAGGGGGGGACAGGGAAGGGGCTACACCTTC
TRBV2	TRBJ1-1	NA	NA	CASSKGWNTEAFF	TGTGCCAGCAGTAAGGGGTGGAACACTGAAGCTTTCTTT
TRBV18	TRBJ1-1	NA	NA	CASSPTGGRNTEAFF	TGTGCCAGCTCACCTACGGGGGGAAGGAACACTGAAGCTTTCTTT
TRBV9	TRBJ2-7	NA	TRBD2	CASSLGLAGYSYEQYF	TGTGCCAGCAGCCTCGGACTAGCGGGGTATTCCTACGAGCAGTACTTC
TRBV4-3	TRBJ1-6	NA	NA	CASSQVGQRPGFSPLHF	TGCGCCAGCAGCCAAGTAGGTCAACGCCCCGGGTTCTCGCCCCTCCACTTT
TRBV6-4	TRBJ2-3	NA	NA	CASSALGLGRADTQYF	TGTGCCAGCAGCGCCTTGGGGCTGGGAAGGGCAGATACGCAGTATTTT
TRBV10-2	TRBJ2-7	few	NA	CASSESSRGGQYF	TGCGCCAGCAGTGAGTCGAGTAGGGGCGGGCAGTACTTC
TRBV5-6	TRBJ1-5	NA	NA	CASSSQRQKTSNQPQHF	TGTGCCAGCAGCTCTCAGAGACAGAAAACTAGCAATCAGCCCCAGCATTTT
TRBV9	TRBJ1-2	NA	NA	CASSSGILSYGYTF	TGTGCCAGCAGCTCGGGTATCCTAAGCTATGGCTACACCTTC
TRBV27	TRBJ1-5	NA	TRBD1	CASSFRQGNQPQHF	TGTGCCAGCAGTTTCCGACAGGGGAATCAGCCCCAGCATTTT
TRBV6-2/TRBV6-3	TRBJ2-1	NA	TRBD2	CASSRTIAGAHNEQFF	TGTGCCAGCAGTCGAACCATAGCGGGGGCCCACAATGAGCAGTTCTTC
TRBV7-8	TRBJ1-1	NA	TRBD1	CASRTDRVAEAFF	TGTGCCAGCAGGACCGACAGGGTCGCTGAAGCTTTCTTT
TRBV6-5	TRBJ1-3	NA	TRBD1	CASSYIRGSAGNTIYF	TGTGCCAGCAGTTACATCAGGGGGTCGGCTGGAAACACCATATATTTT
TRBV20-1	TRBJ1-1	NA	TRBD1	CSAVQGWEAFF	TGCAGTGCTGTACAGGGGTGGGAAGCTTTCTTT
TRBV7-9	TRBJ1-6	NA	NA	CASSSGNSPLHF	TGTGCCAGCAGCTCCGGTAATTCACCCCTCCACTTT
TRBV4-2	TRBJ2-3	NA	TRBD2	CASSQLAGGPNTQYF	TGTGCCAGCAGCCAACTGGCGGGGGGCCCGAATACGCAGTATTTT
TRBV5-1	TRBJ2-5	NA	NA	CASSTGKGEETQYF	TGCGCCAGCAGCACAGGCAAGGGCGAAGAGACCCAGTACTTC
TRBV7-2	TRBJ2-1	NA	NA	CASSLVPGSYNEQFF	TGTGCCAGCAGCTTGGTTCCGGGGTCCTACAATGAGCAGTTCTTC
TRBV7-2	TRBJ2-7	NA	NA	CASSSDWSSYEQYF	TGTGCCAGCAGCTCGGACTGGTCCTCCTACGAGCAGTACTTC
TRBV5-1	TRBJ1-1	once	TRBD1	CASSLSGDRAGPEAFF	TGCGCCAGCAGCTTGTCTGGGGACAGGGCCGGCCCTGAAGCTTTCTTT
TRBV19	TRBJ1-4	NA	NA	CASSIKGTTEKLFF	TGTGCCAGTAGTATTAAGGGGACAACGGAAAAACTGTTTTTT
TRBV9	TRBJ2-3	NA	TRBD1	CASSVTGADTQYF	TGTGCCAGCAGCGTAACAGGGGCAGATACGCAGTATTTT
TRBV15	TRBJ2-2	NA	TRBD1	CATSWTGDTGELFF	TGTGCCACCAGCTGGACAGGGGACACCGGGGAGCTGTTTTTT
TRBV5-6	TRBJ2-6	NA	NA	CASSLGLGDGYSGANVLTF	TGTGCCAGCAGCTTGGGGTTAGGAGACGGCTACTCTGGGGCCAACGTCCTGACTTTC
TRBV30	TRBJ1-1	NA	NA	CAWSVSSGWGAFF	TGTGCCTGGAGTGTTAGTTCAGGGTGGGGAGCTTTCTTT